This entry concerns a single TCR beta chain. Germline CDR1 and CDR2: MNHEY and SVGAGI. Trimming removed 5 bases from V and 11 bases from J; junction bases left unmatched: 7. The CDR3 covers 14 residues. Data came from immunoSEQ multiplex PCR; TCRdb stores just in-frame clones and leaves some out. The sample consists of under 150,000 clones, around nine tenths of them appearing once. This record belongs to a study of T cell responses to AZD1222 COVID-19 vaccine. This material consisted of peripheral blood, taken on day 0 of MenACWY control vaccination. V gene TRBV6-5 combines with J gene TRBJ2-4; 12 bases are shared with TRBD2. The receptor's source is an adult in good health. The CDR3 region is CASSTGLAGGFQYF. The CDR3 DNA follows: TGTGCCAGCAGTACGGGACTAGCGGGTGGGTTTCAGTACTTC.